The 21 T cell receptor beta chains reported below all come from one sample, sequenced in a study of regulatory T cells in long-lasting Graves disease. Arm-PCR of CDR3 regions and iRepertoire HTBI primers were used to build TCR beta libraries. TCRdb used MiXCR to reprocess the multiplex PCR reads, holding one entry per CDR3 protein. Of a few hundred thousand distinct CDR3 sequences detected, roughly 21% appear once; the ten largest clones hold approximately 6.4%. Time point indicated: persistent/refractory GD, antithyroid drugs over 5 years with positive TRAb. The TCR library used RNA extracted from PBMCs. The sample was peripheral blood mononuclear cells (PBMCs), taken when the disease was refractory, from a patient treated with antithyroid drugs. These receptors all stem from a female donor with Graves disease.

This clonotype turned up a few times. This chain links TRBV24-1 with TRBJ2-2; 11 bases are shared with TRBD2. Germline V CDR1 and CDR2: KGHDR, SFDVKD. After removal of 3 bases from V and 5 bases from J, the junction contained 4 bases not matched to a gene. There are 16 residues in the CDR3. CDR3 protein: CATSDPGLAVTGELFF. DNA for the CDR3: TGTGCCACCAGTGATCCGGGACTAGCGGTAACCGGGGAGCTGTTTTTT.

The chain recombines TRBV9 with TRBJ1-3, with D uncertain. The CDR3 is 15 amino acids. Trimming cost V 4 bases and J 0 bases, with 11 bases left between them. Germline V gene data show CDR1 as SGDLS and CDR2 as YYNGEE. The CDR3 DNA sequence: TGTGCCAGCAGCCCCGTCGACCTCTCTGGAAACACCATATATTTT. Translation gives CASSPVDLSGNTIYF.

This clonotype was recorded many times. The genes are TRBV27 and TRBJ2-5; 11 bases are shared with TRBD1. V was clipped by 7 bases and J by 3 bases; unmatched bases: 10. Germline loops: CDR1 MNHEY, CDR2 SMNVEV (reference sequence). The CDR3 length is 16 residues. The CDR3 is CASNQGPGQGEETQYF. CDR3 sequence (DNA): TGTGCCAGCAACCAAGGACCGGGACAGGGGGAAGAGACCCAGTACTTC.

This clonotype was found a few times. As the CDR3 is not closed by the conserved phenylalanine or tryptophan, this likely results from a read error. The chain joins TRBV2 to TRBJ1-2; D gene ambiguous. Germline V gene lookup returns CDR1 SNHLY and CDR2 FYNNEI. The CDR3 runs to 15 residues. The V and J ends lost 6 bases and 0 bases respectively, with 14 bases between them. For the CDR3, the DNA is TGTGCCAGCAGGGATGAGCCGAACTCTAACTATGGCTACACCCTC. Translated, it gives CASRDEPNSNYGYTL.

This clonotype appeared a few times. This rearrangement joins TRBV30 to TRBJ1-4; 10 nucleotides agree with TRBD1. With 4 bases clipped from V and 7 bases from J, the junction kept 6 bases outside the gene matches. Germline assignment: CDR1 GTSNPN and CDR2 SVGIG (reference sequence). The CDR3 contains 14 residues. Here the CDR3 reads CAWNRQGAGEKLFF. The CDR3 DNA sequence: TGTGCCTGGAACCGACAGGGGGCGGGTGAAAAACTGTTTTTT.

This clonotype was detected only a few times. CDR3 sequence: CASGREGVSPLHF. The DNA of the CDR3 is TGTGCCAGCGGACGGGAAGGTGTATCACCCCTCCACTTT. This sequence joins TRBV3-1 and TRBJ1-6, with unresolved D. There are 13 residues in the CDR3. Germline CDR1 LGHDT, CDR2 YNNKEL (reference sequence). V was trimmed by 8 bases and J by 10 bases, leaving 15 bases between them.

This clonotype was seen more than once but under ten times. The CDR3 DNA reads as TGTGCCAGCAGCTTAAACGGTCAAGCCGGCTATGAGCAGTACTTC. Protein: CASSLNGQAGYEQYF. J is TRBJ2-7 and V is TRBV7-3; D not certain. The CDR3 runs to 15 residues. Trimming removed 1 base at V and 7 bases at J, with 17 bases between. Germline V gives CDR1 SGHTA, CDR2 FQGTGA.

With regard to this clonotype: This could be a read error, since a much larger clone is one nucleotide away. The chain carries TRBV19 and TRBJ2-5, with D possibly matching TRBD2 (5 bases). V gave up 5 bases and J gave up 1 base, with 17 bases separating them. Germline CDR1 and CDR2: LNHDA and SQIVND (reference sequence). This CDR3 is 16 amino acids long. CDR3 in amino acids: CASSRRIDGLQETQYF. CDR3 nucleotide sequence: TGTGCCAGTAGTCGCCGGATCGACGGACTCCAAGAGACCCAGTACTTC.

The chain recombines TRBV11-2 with TRBJ2-2; D assignment may be TRBD1 or TRBD2 (5 bases each). The CDR3 spans 15 residues. V shed 0 bases and J shed 6 bases, with 11 bases lying between them. The germline CDR1 and CDR2 sequences are SGHAT and FQNNGV. This chain's CDR3 is CASSLEGVSPGELFF. CDR3 DNA: TGTGCCAGCAGCTTAGAGGGGGTATCCCCCGGGGAGCTGTTTTTT.

This sequence joins TRBV19 and TRBJ2-2, with D perhaps matching TRBD2 (5 bases). CDR1 is LNHDA and CDR2 is SQIVND in the germline V gene (reference sequence). The V and J ends lost 7 bases and 7 bases respectively, with 22 bases between them. The CDR3 loop spans 16 amino acids. The DNA of the CDR3 is TGTGCCAGTACCAAGCCACGACGGGGAACGGGCGGGGAGCTGTTTTTT. Translating gives CASTKPRRGTGGELFF.

A word on this clonotype: Just one base apart from a much larger clone, this may be a read error. This sequence joins TRBV5-1 and TRBJ1-2, with D perhaps TRBD1 (5 bases). This CDR3 comprises 11 residues. Trimming cost V 10 bases and J 8 bases, with 15 bases left between them. Germline CDR1 is SGHRS and CDR2 is YFSETQ. The CDR3 here is CADPRGNGYTF. The CDR3 nucleotides are TGCGCCGATCCTAGGGGTAACGGCTACACCTTC.

This clonotype was seen at least ten times. V usage is TRBV28 and J usage is TRBJ1-2; D gene uncertain. This CDR3 spans 13 amino acids. Germline CDR1 is MDHEN and CDR2 is SYDVKM. Trimming stripped 6 bases from V and 8 bases from J, with 16 bases between. This CDR3 reads CASSFKDPEGYTF. The CDR3 nucleotides read TGTGCCAGCAGCTTCAAGGACCCCGAGGGCTACACCTTC.

The gene calls are TRBV20-1 and TRBJ1-2; the match to TRBD1 covers 7 bases. J gave up 3 bases and V 6 bases, and 4 bases lay outside the gene matches. Per germline, CDR1 DFQATT and CDR2 SNEGSKA (reference sequence). The CDR3 is 12 amino acids. The CDR3 here is CSASGQDYGYTF. CDR3 nucleotide sequence: TGCAGTGCCAGTGGACAGGACTATGGCTACACCTTC.

This clonotype occurred a few times. This may be a read error: a much more frequent sequence differs by one nucleotide. CDR3 protein: CASSPVGPRGGIQYF. The CDR3 bases are TGTGCCAGCAGCCCAGTGGGTCCGAGAGGGGGCATTCAGTACTTC. The chain employs TRBV3-1 and TRBJ2-4; tentative D call: TRBD1 (6 bases). Trimming took off 4 bases at V and 9 bases at J, with 19 bases between the two ends. This CDR3 comprises 15 residues. Germline assignment: CDR1 LGHDT and CDR2 YNNKEL (reference sequence).

The rearrangement joins TRBV6-2 or TRBV6-3 to TRBJ1-2; TRBD1 matches 9 bases. J gave up 4 bases and V 6 bases, and 9 bases lay outside the gene matches. Germline V CDR1 and CDR2: MNHEY, SVGEGT. There are 15 residues in the CDR3. The CDR3 DNA reads TGTGCCAGCAGGGGGAACAGGGGGCAGGTCTATGGCTACACCTTC. This codes for CASRGNRGQVYGYTF.

V gene TRBV25-1 combines with J gene TRBJ2-7; perhaps D is TRBD1 or TRBD2 (5 bases each). V was shortened by 2 bases and J by 6 bases, with 14 bases between the two germline ends. This CDR3 has 14 residues. Looked up from germline, CDR1 is MGHDK and CDR2 is SYGVNS. CDR3 protein: CASSEPGRNLEQYF. CDR3 coding DNA: TGTGCCAGCAGTGAACCGGGACGGAACCTCGAGCAGTACTTC.

The chain links TRBV28 to TRBJ2-4, with D tentatively TRBD1 or TRBD2 (5 bases each). V shed 5 bases and J shed 4 bases, with 12 bases lying between them. Germline CDR1 reads MDHEN; CDR2 reads SYDVKM. There are 14 residues in the CDR3. The CDR3 reads CASSIRDVKNIQYF. Here the CDR3 DNA reads TGTGCCAGCAGTATCCGGGACGTTAAAAACATTCAGTACTTC.

This clonotype came up a few times. This chain uses TRBV7-2 with TRBJ2-7, with D perhaps TRBD2 (5 bases). This CDR3 region has 14 residues. Germline values: CDR1 SGHTA, CDR2 FQGNSA. The ends were cut back, 3 bases at V and 1 base at J, with 10 bases in the middle. The CDR3 nucleotides read TGTGCCAGCAGCTTTACTCGGGGATCCTACGAGCAGTACTTC. Translating gives CASSFTRGSYEQYF.

This clonotype showed up just a few times. The chain links TRBV28 to TRBJ1-3, with 8 bases that match TRBD1. Germline assignment: CDR1 MDHEN and CDR2 SYDVKM. This CDR3 has 17 amino acids. Losses at the gene ends were 6 bases for V and 8 bases for J; bases not matched to a gene: 18. The CDR3 DNA sequence: TGTGCCAGCAGCCCTCCCACCACCGGACAGGGAGAGGACACCATATATTTT. The encoded protein is CASSPPTTGQGEDTIYF.

This clonotype was seen only a few times. J is TRBJ1-2 and V is TRBV3-1, with D possibly matching TRBD1 (6 bases). CDR3 length: 15 amino acids. Germline CDR1 and CDR2: LGHDT and YNNKEL (reference sequence). The ends were cut back, 4 bases at V and 7 bases at J, with 19 bases in the middle. Here the CDR3 reads CASSLRSGGEGGYTF. In nucleotides, the CDR3 is TGTGCCAGCAGCCTAAGATCTGGGGGCGAGGGTGGCTACACCTTC.

The chain uses TRBV24-1 and TRBJ2-4; D possibly corresponds to TRBD1 (5 bases). Germline assignment: CDR1 KGHDR and CDR2 SFDVKD. V was trimmed by 2 bases and J by 0 bases, leaving 10 bases between them. This CDR3 spans 16 amino acids. The CDR3 reads CATSDSQDRAKNIQYF. CDR3 DNA: TGTGCCACCAGTGATTCCCAAGACAGAGCCAAAAACATTCAGTACTTC.